This T cell receptor beta chain was recovered during a study of Tregs in tolerant kidney transplant recipients. The wider study: The nonmyeloablative bone marrow transplants came from related graft donors, with transient mixed chimerism.

This clone was seen a handful of times. Its antigen is not known. Clones were sequenced by immunoSEQ multiplex PCR, and TCRdb holds only the in-frame ones, with some missing. This table has approximately 15,000 clones, over 75% appearing once. Germline CDR1 and CDR2: SGHDT and YYEEEE. This CDR3 has 16 amino acids. Trimming took 4 bases from V and 1 from J; bases not matched to a gene: 7. Overall study findings and caveats: Some patients' samples used different primers over time, so nucleotide sequences weren't comparable. Tolerant patients' donor-specific Tregs expanded beyond overall Tregs, suggesting antigen-driven growth.

V usage is TRBV5-6 and J usage is TRBJ1-1, with TRBD1 matching 10 bases. Sample: Tregs from blood, taken before the transplant. This TCR was sampled from a human donor who received a combined kidney and bone marrow transplant. Written as DNA, the CDR3 is TGTGCCAGCAGCCCACGACAGGGGGCTAGGAACACTGAAGCTTTCTTT. Encoded protein: CASSPRQGARNTEAFF.